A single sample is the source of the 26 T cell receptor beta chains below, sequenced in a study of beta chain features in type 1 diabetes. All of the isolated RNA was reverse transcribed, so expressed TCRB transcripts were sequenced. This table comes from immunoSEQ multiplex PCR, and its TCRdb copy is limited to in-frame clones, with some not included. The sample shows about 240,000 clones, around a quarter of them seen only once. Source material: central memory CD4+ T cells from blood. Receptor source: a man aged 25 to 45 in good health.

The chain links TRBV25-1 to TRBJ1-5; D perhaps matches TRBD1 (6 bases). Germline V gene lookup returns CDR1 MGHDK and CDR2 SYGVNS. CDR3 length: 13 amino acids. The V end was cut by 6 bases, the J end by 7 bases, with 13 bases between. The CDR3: CASRGRGEQPQHF. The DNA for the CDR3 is TGTGCCAGCAGGGGCAGGGGTGAACAGCCCCAGCATTTT.

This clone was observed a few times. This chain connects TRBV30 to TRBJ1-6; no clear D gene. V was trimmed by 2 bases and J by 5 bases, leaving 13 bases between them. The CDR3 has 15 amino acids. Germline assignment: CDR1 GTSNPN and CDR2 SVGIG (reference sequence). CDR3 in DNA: TGTGCCTGGAGTTTGGATCAGCTTAATAATTCACCCCTCCACTTT. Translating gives CAWSLDQLNNSPLHF.

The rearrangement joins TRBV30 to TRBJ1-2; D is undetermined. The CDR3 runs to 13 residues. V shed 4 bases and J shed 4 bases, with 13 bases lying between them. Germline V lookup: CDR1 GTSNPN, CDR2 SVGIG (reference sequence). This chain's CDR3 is CAWNVDLGYGYTF. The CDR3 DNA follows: TGTGCCTGGAACGTGGACCTGGGCTATGGCTACACCTTC.

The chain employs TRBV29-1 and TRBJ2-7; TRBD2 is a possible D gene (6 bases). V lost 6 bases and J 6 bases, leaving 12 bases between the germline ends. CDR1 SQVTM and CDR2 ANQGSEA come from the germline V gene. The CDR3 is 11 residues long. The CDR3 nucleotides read TGCAGCGTCCCGGCGGGATCCGAGCAGTACTTC. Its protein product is CSVPAGSEQYF.

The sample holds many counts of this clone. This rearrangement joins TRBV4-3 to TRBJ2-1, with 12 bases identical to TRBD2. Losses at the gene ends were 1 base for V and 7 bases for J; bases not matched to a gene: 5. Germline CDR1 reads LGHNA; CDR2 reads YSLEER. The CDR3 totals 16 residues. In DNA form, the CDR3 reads TGCGCCAGCAGCCAAGTTGGGACTAGCGGGCCGAATGAGCAGTTCTTC. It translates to CASSQVGTSGPNEQFF.

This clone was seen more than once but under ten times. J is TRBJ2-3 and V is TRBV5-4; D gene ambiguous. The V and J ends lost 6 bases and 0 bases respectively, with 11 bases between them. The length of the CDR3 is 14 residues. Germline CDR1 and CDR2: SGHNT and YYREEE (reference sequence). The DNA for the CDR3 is TGTGCCAGCACCCCCGACTTTAGCACAGATACGCAGTATTTT. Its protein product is CASTPDFSTDTQYF. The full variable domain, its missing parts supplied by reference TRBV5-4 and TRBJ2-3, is ETGVTQSPTHLIKTRGQQVTLRCSSQSGHNTVSWYQQALGQGPQFIFQYYREEENGRGNFPPRFSGLQFPNYSSELNVNALELDDSALYLCASTPDFSTDTQYFGPGTRLTVL.

The CDR3 loop is CAWSVPRKNTEAFF. DNA of the CDR3: TGTGCCTGGAGTGTACCCCGCAAGAACACTGAAGCTTTCTTT. V and J are TRBV30 and TRBJ1-1, with D unclear. The CDR3 is 14 residues long. The ends were cut back, 0 bases at V and 1 base at J, with 9 bases in the middle. CDR1 GTSNPN and CDR2 SVGIG come from the germline V gene (reference sequence).

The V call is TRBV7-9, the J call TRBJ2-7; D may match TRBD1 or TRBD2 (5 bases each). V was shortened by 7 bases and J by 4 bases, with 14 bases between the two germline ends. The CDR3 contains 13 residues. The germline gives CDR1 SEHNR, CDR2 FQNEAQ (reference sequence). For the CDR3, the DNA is TGTGCCAGCACCCTTCTGGGGGTATACGAGCAGTACTTC. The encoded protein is CASTLLGVYEQYF.

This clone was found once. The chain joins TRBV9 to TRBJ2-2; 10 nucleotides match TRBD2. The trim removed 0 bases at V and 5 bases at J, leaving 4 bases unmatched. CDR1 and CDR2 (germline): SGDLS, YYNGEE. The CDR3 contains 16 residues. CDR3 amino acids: CASSVELAGVTGELFF. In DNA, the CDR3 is TGTGCCAGCAGCGTAGAGCTAGCGGGAGTTACCGGGGAGCTGTTTTTT.

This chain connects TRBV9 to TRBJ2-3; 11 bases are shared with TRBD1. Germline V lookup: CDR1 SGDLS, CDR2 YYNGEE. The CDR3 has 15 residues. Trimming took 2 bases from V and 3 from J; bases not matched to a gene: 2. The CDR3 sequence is CASSVWDRGTDTQYF. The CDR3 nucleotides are TGTGCCAGCAGCGTTTGGGACAGGGGGACAGATACGCAGTATTTT.

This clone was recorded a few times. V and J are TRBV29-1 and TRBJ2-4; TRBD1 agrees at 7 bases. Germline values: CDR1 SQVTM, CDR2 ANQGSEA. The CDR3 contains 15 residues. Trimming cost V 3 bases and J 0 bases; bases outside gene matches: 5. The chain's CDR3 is CSVDGQGEAKNIQYF. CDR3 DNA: TGCAGCGTTGACGGCCAGGGGGAAGCCAAAAACATTCAGTACTTC.

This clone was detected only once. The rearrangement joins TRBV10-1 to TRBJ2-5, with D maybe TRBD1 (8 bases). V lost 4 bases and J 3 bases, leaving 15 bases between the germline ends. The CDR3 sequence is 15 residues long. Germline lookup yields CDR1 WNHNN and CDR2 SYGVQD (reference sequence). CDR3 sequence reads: CASSGRTGREETQYF. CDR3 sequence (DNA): TGCGCCAGCAGTGGCCGGACAGGGAGGGAAGAGACCCAGTACTTC.

CDR3 coding DNA: TGTGCCAGCAGCTTGGGACTAGCGCGAAGCTCCTACAATGAGCAGTTCTTC. This gives the protein CASSLGLARSSYNEQFF. The rearrangement uses TRBV5-6 and TRBJ2-1; 8 positions agree with TRBD2. The CDR3 consists of 17 residues. The germline gives CDR1 SGHDT, CDR2 YYEEEE. Trimming at V came to 0 bases and at J to 0 bases, leaving 5 bases not matched to a gene.

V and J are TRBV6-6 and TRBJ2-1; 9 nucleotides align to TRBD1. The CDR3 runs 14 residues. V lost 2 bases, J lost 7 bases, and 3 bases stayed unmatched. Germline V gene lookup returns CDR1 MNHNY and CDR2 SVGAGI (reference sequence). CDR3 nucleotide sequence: TGTGCCAGCAGTTACCCAGGACAGGGGAATGAGCAGTTCTTC. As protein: CASSYPGQGNEQFF.

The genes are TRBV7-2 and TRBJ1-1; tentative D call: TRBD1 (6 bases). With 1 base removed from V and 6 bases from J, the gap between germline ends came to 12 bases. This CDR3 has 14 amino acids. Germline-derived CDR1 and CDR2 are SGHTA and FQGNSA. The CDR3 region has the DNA TGTGCCAGCAGCTTAGGGGCCCGGACAGCTGAAGCTTTCTTT. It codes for CASSLGARTAEAFF.

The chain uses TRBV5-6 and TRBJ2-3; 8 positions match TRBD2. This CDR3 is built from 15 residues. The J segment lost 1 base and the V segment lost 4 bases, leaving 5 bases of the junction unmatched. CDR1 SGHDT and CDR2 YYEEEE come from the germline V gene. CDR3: CASSPSGRGTDTQYF. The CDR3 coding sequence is TGTGCCAGCAGCCCTAGCGGGCGCGGCACAGATACGCAGTATTTT.

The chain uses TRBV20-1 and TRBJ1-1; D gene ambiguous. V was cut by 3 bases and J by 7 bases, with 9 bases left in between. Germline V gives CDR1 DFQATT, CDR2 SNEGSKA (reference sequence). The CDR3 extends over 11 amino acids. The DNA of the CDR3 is TGCAGTGCTAGTTGGAGGTTTGAAGCTTTCTTT. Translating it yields CSASWRFEAFF.

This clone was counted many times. The CDR3: CATSRGENIQYF. The DNA of the CDR3 is TGTGCCACCAGCAGAGGAGAAAACATTCAGTACTTC. V usage is TRBV15 and J usage is TRBJ2-4; D ambiguous. Trimming took 1 base from V and 5 from J, leaving 3 bases between them. The CDR3 covers 12 residues. Germline CDR1 and CDR2: LNHNV and YYDKDF (reference sequence).

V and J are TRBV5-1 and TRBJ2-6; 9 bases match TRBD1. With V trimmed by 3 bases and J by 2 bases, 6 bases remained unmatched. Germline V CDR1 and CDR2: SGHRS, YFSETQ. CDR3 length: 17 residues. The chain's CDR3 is CASSSRDRVAGANVLTF. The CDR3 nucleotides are TGCGCCAGCAGCTCCCGGGACAGGGTAGCTGGGGCCAACGTCCTGACTTTC. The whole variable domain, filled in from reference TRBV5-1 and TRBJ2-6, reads KAGVTQTPRYLIKTRGQQVTLSCSPISGHRSVSWYQQTPGQGLQFLFEYFSETQRNKGNFPGRFSGRQFSNSRSEMNVSTLELGDSALYLCASSSRDRVAGANVLTFGAGSRLTVL.

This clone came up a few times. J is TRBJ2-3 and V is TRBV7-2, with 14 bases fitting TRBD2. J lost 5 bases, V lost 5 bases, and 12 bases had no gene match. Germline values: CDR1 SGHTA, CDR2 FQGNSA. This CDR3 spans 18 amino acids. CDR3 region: CASSLTTSGRASGDTQYF. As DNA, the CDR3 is TGTGCCAGCAGCCTAACGACTAGCGGGAGGGCCAGCGGAGATACGCAGTATTTT.

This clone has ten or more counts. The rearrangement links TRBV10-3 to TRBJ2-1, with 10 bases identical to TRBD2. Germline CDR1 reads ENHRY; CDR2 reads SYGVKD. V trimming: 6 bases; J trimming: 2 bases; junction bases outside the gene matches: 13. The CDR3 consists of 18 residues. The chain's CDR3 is CAISLLAGDGSTYNEQFF. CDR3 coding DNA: TGTGCCATCAGCCTCCTAGCGGGGGACGGTAGTACCTACAATGAGCAGTTCTTC.

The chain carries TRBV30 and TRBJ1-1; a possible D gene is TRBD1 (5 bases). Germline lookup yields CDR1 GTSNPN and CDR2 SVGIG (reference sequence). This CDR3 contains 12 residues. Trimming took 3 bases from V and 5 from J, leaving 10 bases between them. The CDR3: CAWRQWGTEAFF. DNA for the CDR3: TGTGCCTGGAGACAGTGGGGGACTGAAGCTTTCTTT.

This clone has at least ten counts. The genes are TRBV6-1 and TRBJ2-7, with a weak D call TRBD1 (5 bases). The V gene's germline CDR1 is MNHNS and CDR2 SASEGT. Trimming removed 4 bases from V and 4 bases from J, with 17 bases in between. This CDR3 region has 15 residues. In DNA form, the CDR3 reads TGTGCCAGCAGTGCCATTTCAGGGTCTTGGTACGAGCAGTACTTC. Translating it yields CASSAISGSWYEQYF.

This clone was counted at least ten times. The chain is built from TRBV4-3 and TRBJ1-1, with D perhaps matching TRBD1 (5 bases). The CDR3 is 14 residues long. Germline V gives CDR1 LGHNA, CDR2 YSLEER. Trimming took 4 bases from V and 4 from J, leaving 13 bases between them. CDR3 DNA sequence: TGCGCCAGCAGCCTCAACTCAGGGACCACTGAAGCTTTCTTT. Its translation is CASSLNSGTTEAFF.

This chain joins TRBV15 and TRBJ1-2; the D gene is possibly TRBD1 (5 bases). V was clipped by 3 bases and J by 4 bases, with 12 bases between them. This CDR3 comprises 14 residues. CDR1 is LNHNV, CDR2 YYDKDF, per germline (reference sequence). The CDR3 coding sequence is TGTGCCACCAGCAGGGACACAGGATTCTATGGCTACACCTTC. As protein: CATSRDTGFYGYTF.

In DNA, the CDR3 is TGTGCCAGCAGTTTCAGGGGGCCACTCACTAGCACAGATACGCAGTATTTT. It codes for CASSFRGPLTSTDTQYF. This chain links TRBV5-4 with TRBJ2-3; 8 bases map to TRBD1. V shed 5 bases and J 0 bases; nucleotides not matched to a gene: 11. CDR1 SGHNT and CDR2 YYREEE come from the germline V gene (reference sequence). There are 17 residues in the CDR3.